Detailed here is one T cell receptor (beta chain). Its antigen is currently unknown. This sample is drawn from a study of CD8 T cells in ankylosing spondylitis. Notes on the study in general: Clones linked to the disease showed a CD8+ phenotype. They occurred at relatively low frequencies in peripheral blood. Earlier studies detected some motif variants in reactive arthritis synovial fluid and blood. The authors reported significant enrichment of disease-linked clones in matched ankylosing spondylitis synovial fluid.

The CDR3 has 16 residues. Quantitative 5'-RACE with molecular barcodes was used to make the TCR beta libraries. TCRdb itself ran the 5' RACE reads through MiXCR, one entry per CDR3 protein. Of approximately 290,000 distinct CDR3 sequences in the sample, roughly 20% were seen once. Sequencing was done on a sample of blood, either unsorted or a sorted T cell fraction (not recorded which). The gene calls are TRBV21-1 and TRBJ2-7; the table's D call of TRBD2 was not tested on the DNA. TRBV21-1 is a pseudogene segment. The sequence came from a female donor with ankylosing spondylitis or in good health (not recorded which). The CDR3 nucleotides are TGTGCCAGCAGCAAAGCTTTGGGCCGGACCGGTTGGGAGCAGTACTTC. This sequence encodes CASSKALGRTGWEQYF.